This passage covers 5 T cell receptor beta chains from one sample sequenced in a study of CD8 T cells in Susac syndrome. Random hexamers were used to reverse transcribe an amount of roughly 0.45 to 1 ug RNA. TCRdb re-analysed the immunoSEQ multiplex PCR reads in MiXCR, keeping a single row per CDR3 protein. The sample shows just over 300,000 distinct CDR3 sequences, about 90% of them seen only once. Sequenced sample: CD4+ T cells from PBMCs. These receptors were taken from a human donor with multiple sclerosis.

The V call is TRBV7-9, the J call TRBJ1-4; 7 bases agree with TRBD1. The CDR3 spans 14 residues. Germline V gene data show CDR1 as SEHNR and CDR2 as FQNEAQ (reference sequence). The ends lost 3 bases at V and 3 bases at J; junction bases unmatched: 1. The CDR3 bases are TGTGCCAGCAGCTTGGGGACAGCTAATGAAAAACTGTTTTTT. This gives the protein CASSLGTANEKLFF.

The chain carries TRBV4-1 and TRBJ2-1; D call uncertain. Germline V CDR1 and CDR2: MGHRA, YSYEKL. V dropped 0 bases and J dropped 2 bases, with 17 bases sitting between them. The CDR3 covers 18 residues. CDR3: CASSQETALLDPYNEQFF. The CDR3 DNA reads TGCGCCAGCAGCCAAGAGACCGCCCTCCTAGATCCCTACAATGAGCAGTTCTTC.

The V call is TRBV5-1, the J call TRBJ1-1, with D perhaps TRBD1 (5 bases). The CDR3 is 14 amino acids. V gave up 3 bases and J gave up 5 bases, with 14 bases separating them. The germline CDR1 and CDR2 sequences are SGHRS and YFSETQ. In DNA form, the CDR3 reads TGCGCCAGCAGCTGGACCGGTGGGGGAACTGAAGCTTTCTTT. It encodes CASSWTGGGTEAFF.

This clonotype was observed a single time. This CDR3 reads CASSTNRGRVYEQYF. The CDR3 DNA reads TGTGCCAGCAGCACCAACAGGGGGCGCGTCTACGAGCAGTACTTC. The chain employs TRBV21-1 and TRBJ2-7; the table's D call TRBD1 went unverified against the DNA. TRBV21-1 counts as a pseudogene. The CDR3 is 15 amino acids.

This chain joins TRBV18 and TRBJ2-3; tentative D call: TRBD2 (6 bases). The V end lost 3 bases, the J end lost 2 bases, and 9 bases lay between the germline ends. CDR3 length: 14 amino acids. CDR1 and CDR2 from the germline V gene are KGHSH and LQKENI. The CDR3 spells CASSPGTLTDTQYF. The CDR3 DNA reads TGTGCCAGCTCACCGGGGACTCTCACAGATACGCAGTATTTT. Combining the CDR3 with reference TRBV18 and TRBJ2-3 gives the whole variable domain NAGVMQNPRHLVRRRGQEARLRCSPMKGHSHVYWYRQLPEEGLKFMVYLQKENIIDESGMPKERFSAEFPKEGPSILRIQQVVRGDSAAYFCASSPGTLTDTQYFGPGTRLTVL.